This T cell receptor (beta chain) comes out of a study of T and B cells in COVID-19 patients. Background on the study: COVID-19 patients gave peripheral blood either during active infection or after recovery. Recovered patients mostly had mild to moderate COVID-19 managed as outpatients.

TRB was amplified from about 260-540 ng of blood genomic DNA. This CDR3 has 14 amino acids. Germline lookup yields CDR1 LNHDA and CDR2 SQIVND (reference sequence). Trimming took 3 bases from V and 9 from J; bases not matched to a gene: 3. BIOMED2 TRB-A/B primer pools were used in multiplex TRB PCR. Each CDR3 protein gets one entry after TCRdb re-called the multiplex PCR reads with MiXCR. Here the sample spans 13,000 to 15,000 distinct CDR3 sequences, roughly 26% being singletons. Judged by abundance, this clonotype is medium-sized. The source is a human donor who had recovered from COVID-19. Sequencing input: blood. The chain uses TRBV19 and TRBJ2-1; the match to TRBD2 covers 12 bases. The CDR3: CASSIRLAGVEQFF. The CDR3 nucleotides read TGTGCCAGTAGTATTCGACTAGCGGGAGTTGAGCAGTTCTTC.